These 19 T cell receptor beta chains share one sample of origin, sequenced in a study of blood T cell repertoires in COVID-19. This table comes from immunoSEQ multiplex PCR, and its TCRdb copy is limited to in-frame clones, with some not included. The table records roughly 64,000 clones, approximately 86% of them present only once. The material sequenced was peripheral blood. All receptors derive from a man between 35 and 55 years old with acute or convalescent COVID-19.

The chain is built from TRBV19 and TRBJ2-1; D not resolved. The V and J ends lost 7 bases and 2 bases respectively, with 15 bases between them. This CDR3 region has 15 residues. Germline-derived CDR1 and CDR2 are LNHDA and SQIVND (reference sequence). The CDR3, as DNA: TGTGCCAGTACTACTAACAAGCTACCCTACAATGAGCAGTTCTTC. This encodes CASTTNKLPYNEQFF.

The chain combines TRBV28 with TRBJ1-1, with a possible D match to TRBD1 (5 bases). The germline gives CDR1 MDHEN, CDR2 SYDVKM. Trimming left V 3 bases short and J 1 base short, with 9 bases between. The length of the CDR3 is 14 residues. CDR3 residues: CASSLAGTNTEAFF. The DNA for the CDR3 is TGTGCCAGCAGTTTGGCGGGGACGAACACTGAAGCTTTCTTT.

This sequence joins TRBV7-6 and TRBJ2-7; 9 bases align to TRBD1. The ends lost 2 bases at V and 0 bases at J; junction bases unmatched: 5. The V gene's germline CDR1 is SGHVS and CDR2 FNYEAQ. CDR3 length: 16 residues. The CDR3 protein is CASSLLGGQGSYEQYF. CDR3 nucleotides: TGTGCCAGCAGCTTATTGGGGGGACAGGGCTCCTACGAGCAGTACTTC.

The V and J genes are TRBV6-6 and TRBJ2-4, with 10 bases fitting TRBD1. The CDR3 runs 15 residues. Germline V gene sequence: CDR1 MNHNY, CDR2 SVGAGI (reference sequence). The junction had 8 bases not matched to a gene; V was cut back by 4 bases and J by 8 bases. CDR3: CASSLKTGGLDIQYF. The CDR3 DNA is TGTGCCAGCAGTTTAAAGACAGGGGGCTTAGACATTCAGTACTTC.

V is TRBV3-1 (or the pseudogene TRBV3-2) and J is TRBJ1-2; D gene ambiguous. V lost 4 bases, J lost 2 bases, and 5 bases lay in between. CDR1 LGHDT and CDR2 YNNKEL come from the germline V gene (reference sequence). This CDR3 is 12 amino acids long. CDR3: CASSRRNYGYTF. The DNA of the CDR3 is TGTGCCAGCAGCCGGAGGAACTATGGCTACACCTTC.

The gene calls are TRBV5-1 and TRBJ2-1; 8 bases match TRBD1. The CDR3 runs to 15 residues. Germline V lookup: CDR1 SGHRS, CDR2 YFSETQ. V dropped 4 bases and J dropped 7; count of bases not matched to a gene: 10. CDR3 loop: CASSPGQESFNEQFF. In nucleotides, the CDR3 is TGCGCCAGCAGCCCGGGACAGGAATCGTTTAATGAGCAGTTCTTC.

The chain is built from TRBV19 and TRBJ1-5, with TRBD1 identical over 8 bases. This CDR3 spans 15 amino acids. Per germline, CDR1 LNHDA and CDR2 SQIVND (reference sequence). The CDR3 is CVILFRQGAVGPQHF. The DNA of the CDR3 is TGTGTCATACTCTTTAGGCAGGGGGCAGTCGGGCCCCAGCATTTT.

V usage is TRBV24-1 and J usage is TRBJ2-1; 8 nucleotides align to TRBD1. Germline CDR1 and CDR2: KGHDR and SFDVKD. Unmatched junction bases numbered 8, after V lost 2 bases and J lost 3 bases. The length of the CDR3 is 17 residues. CDR3 nucleotide sequence: TGTGCCACCAGTGATTCTGGCCGACAGGGGAGCTACAATGAGCAGTTCTTC. This encodes CATSDSGRQGSYNEQFF.

The chain combines TRBV6-1 with TRBJ2-7, with 7 nucleotides matching TRBD2. The trim removed 1 base at V and 0 bases at J, leaving 3 bases unmatched. Per the germline V gene, CDR1 is MNHNS and CDR2 is SASEGT. This CDR3 is built from 15 residues. The CDR3 region is CASSEGGGPSYEQYF. The CDR3 DNA follows: TGTGCCAGCAGTGAAGGGGGAGGGCCCTCCTACGAGCAGTACTTC.

The rearrangement links TRBV5-8 to TRBJ2-7, with D possibly matching TRBD1 (6 bases). V lost 4 bases and J lost 7, with 12 bases in between. From germline, CDR1 is SGHTS and CDR2 YDEGEE. This CDR3 is built from 12 residues. CDR3 in DNA: TGTGCCAGCAGCCTCACAGGGTGGGAGCAGTACTTC. As protein: CASSLTGWEQYF.

The chain couples TRBV25-1 to TRBJ2-5; 8 bases align to TRBD2. The CDR3 totals 17 residues. The V gene's germline CDR1 is MGHDK and CDR2 SYGVNS. The V segment lost 2 bases and the J segment 5 bases; nucleotides outside the gene matches: 13. CDR3 loop: CASSEVEPRLASETQYF. CDR3 nucleotide sequence: TGTGCCAGCAGTGAAGTCGAGCCGCGACTAGCGTCGGAGACCCAGTACTTC.

This chain connects TRBV3-1 (or the pseudogene TRBV3-2) to TRBJ1-1; no reliable D call. The CDR3 contains 13 residues. The V gene's germline CDR1 is LGHDT and CDR2 YNNKEL (reference sequence). Trimming cost V 3 bases and J 3 bases, with 8 bases left between them. The CDR3 reads CASSQGMDTEAFF. CDR3 nucleotide sequence: TGTGCCAGCAGCCAGGGCATGGACACTGAAGCTTTCTTT.

The chain employs TRBV6-2 or TRBV6-3 and TRBJ2-3; possible D gene TRBD2, 5 bases. Germline V gene sequence: CDR1 MNHEY, CDR2 SVGEGT. The V and J ends lost 4 bases and 5 bases respectively, with 13 bases between them. The CDR3 sequence is 14 residues long. The CDR3 DNA reads as TGTGCCAGCAGTTCGGACTTGCAGGTAGATACGCAGTATTTT. Its translation is CASSSDLQVDTQYF.

V is TRBV28 and J is TRBJ2-7; tentatively, D is TRBD2 (6 bases). CDR1 and CDR2 (germline): MDHEN, SYDVKM. The CDR3 is made up of 15 amino acids. Deletions cut 5 bases from V and 4 bases from J, with 18 bases between. The CDR3 loop is CASSPPGTGVYEQYF. The CDR3 region has the DNA TGTGCCAGCAGTCCCCCCGGGACGGGGGTTTACGAGCAGTACTTC.

The rearrangement links TRBV14 to TRBJ1-4; D might be TRBD1 (6 bases). Germline CDR1 reads SGHDN; CDR2 reads FVKESK. The CDR3 extends over 14 amino acids. V shed 4 bases and J shed 6 bases, with 12 bases lying between them. DNA for the CDR3: TGTGCCAGCAGCCGTATGGACAGACATGAAAAACTGTTTTTT. Protein product: CASSRMDRHEKLFF.

This rearrangement joins TRBV15 to TRBJ1-4; 7 nucleotides agree with TRBD1. The germline V gene has CDR1 LNHNV and CDR2 YYDKDF (reference sequence). The CDR3 runs to 15 residues. The V gene end was trimmed by 4 bases and the J gene end by 3 bases; junction bases not matched to a gene: 5. The CDR3 protein is CATSTRQGPNEKLFF. The CDR3 region has the DNA TGTGCCACCAGCACCAGACAGGGACCTAATGAAAAACTGTTTTTT.

The V gene is TRBV10-3, the J gene TRBJ1-6; D uncertain. This CDR3 has 15 amino acids. Germline assignment: CDR1 ENHRY and CDR2 SYGVKD. V dropped 4 bases and J dropped 6 bases, with 13 bases sitting between them. CDR3 region: CAISVGTPVNSPLHF. The CDR3 DNA sequence: TGTGCCATCAGTGTTGGCACCCCAGTTAATTCACCCCTCCACTTT.

The V gene is TRBV5-1, the J gene TRBJ2-2; 9 positions agree with TRBD1. With V trimmed by 2 bases and J by 6 bases, 5 bases remained unmatched. Germline assignment: CDR1 SGHRS and CDR2 YFSETQ. CDR3 length: 15 amino acids. The CDR3 is CASSFGTGSAGELFF. In DNA form, the CDR3 reads TGCGCCAGCAGCTTTGGGACAGGGTCAGCCGGGGAGCTGTTTTTT.

DNA of the CDR3: TGTGCCAGCAGTCCCCTCCGGTTGAAGACAGACCTGGGCACCGGGGAGCTGTTTTTT. This translates into CASSPLRLKTDLGTGELFF. V and J are TRBV7-3 and TRBJ2-2; perhaps TRBD1 as D (5 bases). Trimming took 6 bases from V and 4 from J, leaving 27 bases between them. Germline V gives CDR1 SGHTA, CDR2 FQGTGA. The CDR3 spans 19 residues.